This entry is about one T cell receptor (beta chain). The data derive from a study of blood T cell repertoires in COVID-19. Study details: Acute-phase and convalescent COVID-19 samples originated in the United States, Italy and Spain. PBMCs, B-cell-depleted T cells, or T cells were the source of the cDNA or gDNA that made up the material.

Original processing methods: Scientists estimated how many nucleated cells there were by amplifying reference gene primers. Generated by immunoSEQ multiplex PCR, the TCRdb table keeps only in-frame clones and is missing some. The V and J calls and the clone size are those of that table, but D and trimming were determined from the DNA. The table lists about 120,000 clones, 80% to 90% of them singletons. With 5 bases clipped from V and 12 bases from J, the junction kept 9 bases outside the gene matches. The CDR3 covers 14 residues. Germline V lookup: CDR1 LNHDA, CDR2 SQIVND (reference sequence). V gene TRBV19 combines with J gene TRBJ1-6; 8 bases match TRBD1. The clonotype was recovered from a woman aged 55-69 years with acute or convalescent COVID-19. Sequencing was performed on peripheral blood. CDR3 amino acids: CASSPRDRPGPLHF. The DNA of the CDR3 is TGTGCCAGTAGTCCTCGGGACAGGCCTGGACCCCTCCACTTT.